A single sample is the source of the 30 T cell receptor beta chains below, sequenced in a study of T cells after yellow fever vaccination. TCRdb reprocessed the 5' RACE reads with MiXCR, giving one entry per CDR3 protein. The sample holds under 500,000 distinct CDR3 sequences; roughly a sixth are singletons and the top ten take about 18%. Specimen: PBMCs, collected before the yellow fever booster vaccination. These receptor sequences come from a man between 18 and 35 years old who received the YFV17D yellow fever vaccine.

This chain links TRBV9 with TRBJ1-3, with D uncertain. Germline-derived CDR1 and CDR2 are SGDLS and YYNGEE. The CDR3 extends over 15 amino acids. V dropped 3 bases and J dropped 0 bases, with 10 bases sitting between them. CDR3 nucleotides: TGTGCCAGCAGCGCAGTCGGTTTCTCTGGAAACACCATATATTTT. This sequence encodes CASSAVGFSGNTIYF.

This clonotype was picked up many times. The genes are TRBV7-9 and TRBJ1-1; 8 nucleotides align to TRBD1. Germline-derived CDR1 and CDR2 are SEHNR and FQNEAQ (reference sequence). The length of the CDR3 is 11 residues. With 5 bases clipped from V and 11 bases from J, the junction kept 4 bases outside the gene matches. CDR3 DNA sequence: TGTGCCAGCAGCCCGGACAGGGACGCTTTCTTT. Amino acids: CASSPDRDAFF.

The rearrangement uses TRBV4-1 and TRBJ2-6, with D unresolved. Germline CDR1 reads MGHRA; CDR2 reads YSYEKL. This CDR3 comprises 16 residues. V was shortened by 4 bases and J by 1 base, with 11 bases between the two germline ends. CDR3 DNA: TGCGCCAGCAGCCTTGGGCCCGAATCTGGGGCCAACGTCCTGACTTTC. Its protein is CASSLGPESGANVLTF.

This clonotype was observed a few times. This chain connects TRBV5-1 to TRBJ1-1; D call uncertain. The CDR3 is made up of 12 amino acids. V gave up 3 bases and J gave up 11 bases, with 14 bases separating them. Germline V gene sequence: CDR1 SGHRS, CDR2 YFSETQ. The CDR3, as DNA: TGCGCCAGCAGCTACACACGGGCGGTGGCTTTCTTT. It encodes CASSYTRAVAFF. Drawing the rest from reference TRBV5-1 and TRBJ1-1, the complete variable domain is KAGVTQTPRYLIKTRGQQVTLSCSPISGHRSVSWYQQTPGQGLQFLFEYFSETQRNKGNFPGRFSGRQFSNSRSEMNVSTLELGDSALYLCASSYTRAVAFFGQGTRLTVV.

V usage is TRBV7-9 and J usage is TRBJ2-3; 10 nucleotides line up with TRBD2. CDR3 length: 12 amino acids. Per the germline V gene, CDR1 is SEHNR and CDR2 is FQNEAQ (reference sequence). V shed 6 bases and J 13 bases; nucleotides not matched to a gene: 7. The CDR3 sequence: CASSSQGTSEYF. The DNA of the CDR3 is TGTGCCAGCAGTTCACAGGGGACTAGCGAGTATTTT.

This clonotype turned up a few times. The chain recombines TRBV14 with TRBJ2-3; D is ambiguous. The germline V gene encodes CDR1 SGHDN and CDR2 FVKESK. V shed 0 bases and J shed 0 bases, with 13 bases lying between them. The CDR3 sequence is 17 residues long. This CDR3 reads CASSQESYLPSTDTQYF. The CDR3 DNA follows: TGTGCCAGCAGCCAAGAAAGTTACTTACCTAGCACAGATACGCAGTATTTT.

The chain is built from TRBV4-3 and TRBJ1-4, with D uncertain. CDR3 length equals 14 residues. V lost 4 bases and J 4 bases, leaving 10 bases between the germline ends. Germline CDR1 reads LGHNA; CDR2 reads YSLEER. The CDR3 nucleotides read TGCGCCAGCAGCCTACCGGGCCTTAATGAAAAACTGTTTTTT. Its translation is CASSLPGLNEKLFF.

The chain carries TRBV4-3 and TRBJ1-4; D remains unclear. The CDR3 is 16 amino acids. In germline, CDR1 is LGHNA, CDR2 YSLEER. Trimming stripped 1 base from V and 0 bases from J, with 9 bases between. The CDR3 loop reads CASSQGAGPTNEKLFF. For the CDR3, the DNA is TGCGCCAGCAGCCAAGGGGCTGGGCCAACTAATGAAAAACTGTTTTTT.

This clonotype was recorded once. The chain combines TRBV4-3 with TRBJ1-5; no clear D. Germline V gene data show CDR1 as LGHNA and CDR2 as YSLEER. The V and J ends lost 1 base and 4 bases respectively, with 8 bases between them. The CDR3 length is 14 residues. CDR3 bases: TGCGCCAGCAGCCAAGGGGCTGCAAATCAGCCCCAGCATTTT. Its protein is CASSQGAANQPQHF.

The chain couples TRBV20-1 to TRBJ2-3; D is possibly TRBD2 (6 bases). The germline V and J ends were trimmed by 6 bases and 2 bases, with 15 bases remaining between them. Germline V gene data show CDR1 as DFQATT and CDR2 as SNEGSKA (reference sequence). This CDR3 comprises 14 residues. CDR3 sequence (DNA): TGCAGTGCCGTATCGACTAGTTACACAGATACGCAGTATTTT. It specifies CSAVSTSYTDTQYF.

This clonotype was detected ten times or more. The chain is built from TRBV24-1 and TRBJ2-3; 7 bases fit TRBD1. CDR3 length: 15 residues. With 2 bases clipped from V and 2 bases from J, the junction kept 3 bases outside the gene matches. Germline loops: CDR1 KGHDR, CDR2 SFDVKD. The CDR3 DNA is TGTGCCACCAGTGATTCGGGACAGATCACAGATACGCAGTATTTT. Translated, it gives CATSDSGQITDTQYF.

This chain links TRBV20-1 with TRBJ2-4; 7 nucleotides align to TRBD1. Germline CDR1 and CDR2: DFQATT and SNEGSKA (reference sequence). The CDR3 sequence is 13 residues long. Unmatched junction bases numbered 1, after V lost 5 bases and J lost 0 bases. CDR3 in amino acids: CSAAGGAKNIQYF. CDR3 in DNA: TGCAGTGCTGCAGGGGGAGCCAAAAACATTCAGTACTTC.

The CDR3 bases are TGTGCCAGCAGCTCCGACTACCTACGCACAGATACGCAGTATTTT. It codes for CASSSDYLRTDTQYF. The genes are TRBV7-2 and TRBJ2-3, with a weak D call TRBD2 (5 bases). This CDR3 has 15 amino acids. Per germline, CDR1 SGHTA and CDR2 FQGNSA. The V end lost 4 bases, the J end lost 1 base, and 12 bases lay between the germline ends.

This rearrangement joins TRBV12-3 or TRBV12-4 to TRBJ2-2, with TRBD1 matching over 10 bases. This CDR3 has 16 amino acids. Trimming removed 6 bases from V and 5 bases from J; junction bases left unmatched: 9. The CDR3 protein is CASRHTPGQGTGELFF. The CDR3 region has the DNA TGTGCCAGCAGGCACACCCCGGGACAGGGGACCGGGGAGCTGTTTTTT.

Many counts were recorded for this clonotype. The chain recombines TRBV5-1 with TRBJ1-2; possible D gene TRBD1, 5 bases. Trimming cost V 7 bases and J 6 bases, with 13 bases left between them. The CDR3 length is 12 residues. CDR1 is SGHRS, CDR2 YFSETQ, per germline. The CDR3 reads CASSRTPDGYTF. The CDR3, as DNA: TGCGCCAGCTCGAGGACACCTGATGGCTACACCTTC.

The chain couples TRBV6-1 to TRBJ2-7; tentatively, D is TRBD1 (7 bases). Trimming cost V 6 bases and J 3 bases, with 18 bases left between them. Germline values: CDR1 MNHNS, CDR2 SASEGT. The CDR3 has 15 residues. The CDR3 region has the DNA TGTGCCAGCAGCCCCCGCGGGACAGACAACTACGAGCAGTACTTC. It specifies CASSPRGTDNYEQYF.

This chain links TRBV3-1 with TRBJ1-2, with 8 bases lining up with TRBD1. This CDR3 has 16 amino acids. Germline loops: CDR1 LGHDT, CDR2 YNNKEL (reference sequence). V shed 1 base and J 6 bases; nucleotides not matched to a gene: 10. The CDR3 nucleotides are TGTGCCAGCAGCCAAGTTACTAGGACAGGGAAGGATGGCTACACCTTC. Amino acid sequence: CASSQVTRTGKDGYTF.

Only one count was recorded for this clonotype. In nucleotides, the CDR3 is TGTGCCAGCGGCCAGCCGTGGGGCTTATCCTACGAGCAGTACTTC. Its translation: CASGQPWGLSYEQYF. The chain carries TRBV27 and TRBJ2-7; TRBD1 is a possible D gene (5 bases). V lost 8 bases, J lost 1 base, and 18 bases lay in between. This CDR3 comprises 15 residues. The germline CDR1 and CDR2 sequences are MNHEY and SMNVEV (reference sequence).

This sequence joins TRBV20-1 and TRBJ1-4, with D tentatively TRBD1 (5 bases). The CDR3 spans 13 residues. V was clipped by 4 bases and J by 7 bases, with 13 bases between them. Germline loops: CDR1 DFQATT, CDR2 SNEGSKA (reference sequence). The CDR3 region has the DNA TGCAGTGCTATCACAACTGGGGGTGAAAAACTGTTTTTT. Translation gives CSAITTGGEKLFF.

A few counts support this clonotype. The V gene is TRBV5-1, the J gene TRBJ2-7; a weak D match, TRBD1 (5 bases). Trimming pared 4 bases from V and 6 bases from J, leaving 20 bases between. The CDR3 runs 15 residues. Germline V gene data show CDR1 as SGHRS and CDR2 as YFSETQ. The CDR3 loop reads CASSPRGGREGEQYF. Written as DNA, the CDR3 is TGCGCCAGCAGCCCCAGAGGTGGCAGGGAAGGCGAGCAGTACTTC.

The gene calls are TRBV4-1 and TRBJ2-3; 9 nucleotides line up with TRBD1. Trimming at V came to 4 bases and at J to 3 bases, leaving 8 bases not matched to a gene. This CDR3 region has 16 residues. The germline gives CDR1 MGHRA, CDR2 YSYEKL. CDR3 bases: TGCGCCAGCAGCCGGCAACAGGGGGCGCGGACAGATACGCAGTATTTT. Translated, it gives CASSRQQGARTDTQYF.

The J gene is TRBJ2-3, the V gene TRBV7-9, with D unclear. Gene TRBJ1-5 matches the end of the DNA better, so the J call may be wrong. Germline V CDR1 and CDR2: SEHNR, FQNEAQ (reference sequence). The CDR3 has 9 amino acids. The DNA of the CDR3 is TGTGCCAGCACCTTTCCCCAGCATTTT. This encodes CASTFPQHF.

This sequence joins TRBV20-1 and TRBJ2-7; a weak D match, TRBD1 (7 bases). CDR3 length equals 14 residues. In germline, CDR1 is DFQATT, CDR2 SNEGSKA (reference sequence). Trimming took off 6 bases at V and 2 bases at J, with 17 bases between the two ends. The CDR3 region has the DNA TGCAGTGCCAGGGGGAGACTAGTCGCCTACGAGCAGTACTTC. The encoded protein is CSARGRLVAYEQYF.

This clonotype came up a few times. The chain recombines TRBV14 with TRBJ2-3; 9 bases line up with TRBD2. The length of the CDR3 is 16 residues. Losses at the gene ends were 2 bases for V and 5 bases for J; bases not matched to a gene: 8. Per the germline V gene, CDR1 is SGHDN and CDR2 is FVKESK. The CDR3 protein is CASSQPGTSSRDTQYF. The CDR3 coding sequence is TGTGCCAGCAGCCAACCCGGGACTAGCTCTCGAGATACGCAGTATTTT.

A note on this clonotype: Germline is not matched at one junction end, which may reflect a read error. The chain uses TRBV4-1 and TRBJ1-1; D might be TRBD1 (6 bases). Germline V gene sequence: CDR1 MGHRA, CDR2 YSYEKL. This CDR3 contains 15 residues. The CDR3 coding sequence is TGCGCCAGCAGCCAAGGAGGGGGGAAGAACACTGAAGCTATCTTT. Translating gives CASSQGGGKNTEAIF.

Only a few counts were recorded for this clonotype. The rearrangement uses TRBV5-5 and TRBJ2-7; 8 positions agree with TRBD2. Germline V CDR1 and CDR2: SGHKS, YYEKEE (reference sequence). With V trimmed by 3 bases and J by 4 bases, 3 bases remained unmatched. This CDR3 spans 13 amino acids. This CDR3 is CASSSGTRYEQYV. CDR3 in DNA: TGTGCCAGCAGCTCCGGGACTAGGTACGAGCAGTACGTC.

This clonotype appeared a few times. This chain joins TRBV7-9 and TRBJ2-3, with D maybe TRBD1 (5 bases). The V gene lost 6 bases and the J gene lost 2 bases, with 9 bases spanning the gap. CDR1 and CDR2 (germline): SEHNR, FQNEAQ (reference sequence). This CDR3 comprises 13 residues. CDR3 nucleotides: TGTGCCAGCAGTCAGGACAACACAGATACGCAGTATTTT. Protein sequence: CASSQDNTDTQYF.

This chain links TRBV20-1 with TRBJ1-2, with D hard to call. The CDR3 spans 15 residues. From germline, CDR1 is DFQATT and CDR2 SNEGSKA (reference sequence). V was clipped by 0 bases and J by 8 bases, with 19 bases between them. CDR3 sequence reads: CSARDFGRGSWGYTF. For the CDR3, the DNA is TGCAGTGCTAGAGATTTTGGACGCGGATCTTGGGGCTACACCTTC.

V and J are TRBV5-6 and TRBJ1-3, with D unclear. Per the germline V gene, CDR1 is SGHDT and CDR2 is YYEEEE. The CDR3 extends over 15 amino acids. V lost 1 base, J lost 0 bases, and 8 bases lay in between. CDR3 coding DNA: TGTGCCAGCAGCTTGACGCGGCTCTCTGGAAACACCATATATTTT. It translates to CASSLTRLSGNTIYF.

This clonotype was counted a few times. The chain combines TRBV10-3 with TRBJ2-2; 8 bases agree with TRBD2. V lost 10 bases and J lost 4; bases outside the gene matches: 11. Germline V lookup: CDR1 ENHRY, CDR2 SYGVKD. This CDR3 spans 15 amino acids. CDR3 nucleotide sequence: TGTGCCACCTCGCCGGGGGGGCGGCTCACCGGGGAGCTGTTTTTT. Amino acid sequence: CATSPGGRLTGELFF.